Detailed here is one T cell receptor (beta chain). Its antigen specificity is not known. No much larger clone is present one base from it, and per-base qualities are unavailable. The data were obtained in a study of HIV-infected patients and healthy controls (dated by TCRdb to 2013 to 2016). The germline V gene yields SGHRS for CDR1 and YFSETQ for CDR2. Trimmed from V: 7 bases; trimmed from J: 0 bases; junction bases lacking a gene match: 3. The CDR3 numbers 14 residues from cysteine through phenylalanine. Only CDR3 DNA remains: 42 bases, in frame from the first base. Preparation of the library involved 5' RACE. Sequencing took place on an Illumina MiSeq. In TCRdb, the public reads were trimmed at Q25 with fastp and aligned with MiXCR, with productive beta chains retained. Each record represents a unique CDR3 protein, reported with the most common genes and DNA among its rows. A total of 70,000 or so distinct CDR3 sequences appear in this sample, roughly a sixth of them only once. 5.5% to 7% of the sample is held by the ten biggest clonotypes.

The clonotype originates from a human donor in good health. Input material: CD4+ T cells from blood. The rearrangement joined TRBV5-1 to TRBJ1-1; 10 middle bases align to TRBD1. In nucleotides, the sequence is TGCGCCAGCCGGGACAGGGGAATGAACACTGAAGCTTTCTTT. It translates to CASRDRGMNTEAFF.